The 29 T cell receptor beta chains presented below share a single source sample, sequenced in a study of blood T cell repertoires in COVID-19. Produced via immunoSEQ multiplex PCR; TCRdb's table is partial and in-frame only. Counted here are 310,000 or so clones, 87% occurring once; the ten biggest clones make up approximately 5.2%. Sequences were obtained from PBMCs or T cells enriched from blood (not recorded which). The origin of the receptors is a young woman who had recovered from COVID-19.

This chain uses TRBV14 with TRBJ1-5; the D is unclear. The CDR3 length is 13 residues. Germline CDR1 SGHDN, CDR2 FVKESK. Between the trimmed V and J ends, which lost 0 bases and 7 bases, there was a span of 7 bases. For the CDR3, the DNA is TGTGCCAGCAGCCAAGATCTCGGGCAGCCCCAGCATTTT. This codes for CASSQDLGQPQHF.

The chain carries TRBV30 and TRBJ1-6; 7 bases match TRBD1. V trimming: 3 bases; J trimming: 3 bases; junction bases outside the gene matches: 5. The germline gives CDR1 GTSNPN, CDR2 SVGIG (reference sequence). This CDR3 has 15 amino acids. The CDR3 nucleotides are TGTGCCTGGAGCCCCCGGGACAGCTATAATTCACCCCTCCACTTT. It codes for CAWSPRDSYNSPLHF.

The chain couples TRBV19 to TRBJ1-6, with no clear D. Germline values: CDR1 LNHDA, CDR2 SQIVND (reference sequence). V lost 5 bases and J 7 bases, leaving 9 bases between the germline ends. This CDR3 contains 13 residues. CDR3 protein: CASSPWENSPLHF. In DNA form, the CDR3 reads TGTGCCAGTAGTCCCTGGGAGAATTCACCCCTCCACTTT. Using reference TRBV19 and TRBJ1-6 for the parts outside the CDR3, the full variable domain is DGGITQSPKYLFRKEGQNVTLSCEQNLNHDAMYWYRQDPGQGLRLIYYSQIVNDFQKGDIAEGYSVSREKKESFPLTVTSAQKNPTAFYLCASSPWENSPLHFGNGTRLTVT.

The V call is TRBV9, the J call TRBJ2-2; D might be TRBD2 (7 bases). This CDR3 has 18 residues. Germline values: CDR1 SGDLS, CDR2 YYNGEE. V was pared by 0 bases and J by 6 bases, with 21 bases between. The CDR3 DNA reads TGTGCCAGCAGCGTAGACCCCCTGGGGGGGCTATTGTCCGGGGAGCTGTTTTTT. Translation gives CASSVDPLGGLLSGELFF.

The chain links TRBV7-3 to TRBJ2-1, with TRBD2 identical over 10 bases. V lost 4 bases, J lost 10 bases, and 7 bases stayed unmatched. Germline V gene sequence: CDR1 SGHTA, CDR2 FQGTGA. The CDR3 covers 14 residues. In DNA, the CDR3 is TGTGCCAGCAGCTCCCAGCGGGGGGGCCGGGAGCAGTTCTTC. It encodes CASSSQRGGREQFF.

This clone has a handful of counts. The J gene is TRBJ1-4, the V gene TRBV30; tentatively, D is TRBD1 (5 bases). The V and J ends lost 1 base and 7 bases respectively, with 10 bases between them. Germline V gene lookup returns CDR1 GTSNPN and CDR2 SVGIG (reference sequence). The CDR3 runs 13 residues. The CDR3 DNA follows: TGTGCCTGGAGTGCAGGGACTTTTGAAAAACTGTTTTTT. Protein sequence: CAWSAGTFEKLFF.

CDR3 region: CASSSDAGANTGELFF. CDR3 bases: TGTGCCAGCAGCTCTGACGCAGGTGCGAACACCGGGGAGCTGTTTTTT. The gene calls are TRBV5-4 and TRBJ2-2; D remains ambiguous. The CDR3 is made up of 16 amino acids. Germline CDR1 SGHNT, CDR2 YYREEE (reference sequence). V was clipped by 3 bases and J by 0 bases, with 12 bases between them.

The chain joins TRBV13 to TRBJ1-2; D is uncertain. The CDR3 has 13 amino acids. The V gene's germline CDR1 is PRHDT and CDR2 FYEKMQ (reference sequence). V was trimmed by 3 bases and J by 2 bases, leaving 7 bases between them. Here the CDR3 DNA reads TGTGCCAGCAGCTTGCCCGGGAACTATGGCTACACCTTC. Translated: CASSLPGNYGYTF.

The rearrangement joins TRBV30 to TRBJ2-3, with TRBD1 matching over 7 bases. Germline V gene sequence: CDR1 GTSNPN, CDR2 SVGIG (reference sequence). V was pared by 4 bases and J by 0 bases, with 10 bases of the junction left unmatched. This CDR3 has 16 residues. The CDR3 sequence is CAWTEGAVPSTDTQYF. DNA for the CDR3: TGTGCCTGGACCGAGGGGGCAGTTCCTAGCACAGATACGCAGTATTTT.

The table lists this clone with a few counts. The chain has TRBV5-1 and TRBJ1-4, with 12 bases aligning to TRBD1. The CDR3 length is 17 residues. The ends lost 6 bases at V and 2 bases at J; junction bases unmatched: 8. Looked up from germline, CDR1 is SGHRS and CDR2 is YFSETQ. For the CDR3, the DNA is TGCGCCAGCACCGGGACAGGGGGCGTCGGCACTAATGAAAAACTGTTTTTT. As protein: CASTGTGGVGTNEKLFF.

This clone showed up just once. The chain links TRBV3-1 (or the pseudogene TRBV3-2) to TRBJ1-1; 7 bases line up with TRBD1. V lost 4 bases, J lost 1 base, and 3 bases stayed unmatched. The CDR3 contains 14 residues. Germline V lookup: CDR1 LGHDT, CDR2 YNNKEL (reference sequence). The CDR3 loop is CASSRYRGNTEAFF. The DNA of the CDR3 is TGTGCCAGCAGCCGTTACAGGGGGAACACTGAAGCTTTCTTT.

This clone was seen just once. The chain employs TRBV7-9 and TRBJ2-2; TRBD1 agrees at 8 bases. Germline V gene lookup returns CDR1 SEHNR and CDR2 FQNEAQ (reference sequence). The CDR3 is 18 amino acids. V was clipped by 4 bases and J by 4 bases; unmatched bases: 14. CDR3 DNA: TGTGCCAGCAGCTCCAGGGGTGGACAGGGAGTGGGCACCGGGGAGCTGTTTTTT. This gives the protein CASSSRGGQGVGTGELFF.

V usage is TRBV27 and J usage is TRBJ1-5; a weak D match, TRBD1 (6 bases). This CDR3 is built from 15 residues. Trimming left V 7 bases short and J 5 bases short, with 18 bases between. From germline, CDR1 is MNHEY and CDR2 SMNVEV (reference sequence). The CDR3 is CASKGGGRVDQPQHF. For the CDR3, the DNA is TGTGCCAGCAAAGGGGGGGGCAGGGTCGATCAGCCCCAGCATTTT.

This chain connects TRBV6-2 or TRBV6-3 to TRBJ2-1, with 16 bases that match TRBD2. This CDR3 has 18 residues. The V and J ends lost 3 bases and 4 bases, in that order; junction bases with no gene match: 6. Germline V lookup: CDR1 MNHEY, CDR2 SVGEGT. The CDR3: CASSYGTSGGAIYNEQFF. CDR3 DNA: TGTGCCAGCAGTTATGGGACTAGCGGGGGGGCCATATACAATGAGCAGTTCTTC.

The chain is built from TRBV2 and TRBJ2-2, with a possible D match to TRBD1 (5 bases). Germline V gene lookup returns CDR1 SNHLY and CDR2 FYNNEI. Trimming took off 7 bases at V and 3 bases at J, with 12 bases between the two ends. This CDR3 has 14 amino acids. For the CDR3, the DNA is TGTGCCAGCACTACCGACAGTGACACCGGGGAGCTGTTTTTT. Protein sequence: CASTTDSDTGELFF.

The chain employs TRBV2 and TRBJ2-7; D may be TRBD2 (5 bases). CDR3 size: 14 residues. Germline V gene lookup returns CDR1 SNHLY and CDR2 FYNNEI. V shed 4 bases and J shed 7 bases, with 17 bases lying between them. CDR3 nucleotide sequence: TGTGCCAGCAGTGCGGACCCTCTAGCTTGGGAGCAGTACTTC. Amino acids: CASSADPLAWEQYF. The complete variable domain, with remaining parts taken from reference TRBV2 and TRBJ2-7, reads EPEVTQTPSHQVTQMGQEVILRCVPISNHLYFYWYRQILGQKVEFLVSFYNNEISEKSEIFDDQFSVERPDGSNFTLKIRSTKLEDSAMYFCASSADPLAWEQYFGPGTRLTVT.

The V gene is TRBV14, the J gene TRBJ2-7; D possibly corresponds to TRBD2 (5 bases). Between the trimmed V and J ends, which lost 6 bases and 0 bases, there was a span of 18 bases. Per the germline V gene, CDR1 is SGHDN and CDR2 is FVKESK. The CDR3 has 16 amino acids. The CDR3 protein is CASSPGPGRSSYEQYF. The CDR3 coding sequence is TGTGCCAGCAGTCCAGGTCCGGGGAGAAGCTCCTACGAGCAGTACTTC.

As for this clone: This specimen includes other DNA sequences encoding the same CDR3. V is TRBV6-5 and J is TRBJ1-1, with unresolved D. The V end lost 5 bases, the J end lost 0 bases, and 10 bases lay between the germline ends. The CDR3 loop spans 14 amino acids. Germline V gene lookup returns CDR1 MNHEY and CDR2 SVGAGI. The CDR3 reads CASSRTGVNTEAFF. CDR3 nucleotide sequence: TGTGCCAGCAGTCGGACCGGGGTGAACACTGAAGCTTTCTTT.

The CDR3 nucleotides are TGTGCCAGCAGTGAACCCAACTACGAGCAGTACTTC. Translating gives CASSEPNYEQYF. The gene calls are TRBV25-1 and TRBJ2-7, with D unclear. The CDR3 consists of 12 residues. Germline CDR1 reads MGHDK; CDR2 reads SYGVNS. V shed 2 bases and J shed 3 bases, with 5 bases lying between them.

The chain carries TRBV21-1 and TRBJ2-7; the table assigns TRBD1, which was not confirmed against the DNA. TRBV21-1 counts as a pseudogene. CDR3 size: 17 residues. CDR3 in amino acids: CASSKEDGQGILDEQYF. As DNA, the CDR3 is TGTGCCAGCAGCAAAGAAGATGGGCAGGGAATATTAGACGAGCAGTACTTC.

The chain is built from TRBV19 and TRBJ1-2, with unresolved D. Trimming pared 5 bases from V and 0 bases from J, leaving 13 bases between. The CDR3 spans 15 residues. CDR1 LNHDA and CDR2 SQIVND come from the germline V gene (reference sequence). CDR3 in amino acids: CASSVDPAANYGYTF. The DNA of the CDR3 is TGTGCCAGTAGTGTCGACCCGGCGGCTAACTATGGCTACACCTTC.

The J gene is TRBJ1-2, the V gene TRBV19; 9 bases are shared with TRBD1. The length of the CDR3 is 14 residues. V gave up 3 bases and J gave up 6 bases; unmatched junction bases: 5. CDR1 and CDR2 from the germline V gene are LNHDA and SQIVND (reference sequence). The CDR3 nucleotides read TGTGCCAGTAGTATGAACAGGGGGCGGAATGGCTACACCTTC. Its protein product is CASSMNRGRNGYTF.

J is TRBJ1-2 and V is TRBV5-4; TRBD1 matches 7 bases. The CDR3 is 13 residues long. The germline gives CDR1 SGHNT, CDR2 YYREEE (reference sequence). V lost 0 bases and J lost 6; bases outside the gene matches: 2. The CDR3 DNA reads TGTGCCAGCAGCTTGGTACAGGGGAATGGCTACACCTTC. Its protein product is CASSLVQGNGYTF.

CDR3 protein: CASSYPIGRYTGELFF. Here the CDR3 DNA reads TGTGCCAGCAGTTACCCCATTGGCAGATACACCGGGGAGCTGTTTTTT. The chain joins TRBV6-2 or TRBV6-3 to TRBJ2-2; the D is unclear. CDR1 and CDR2 from the germline V gene are MNHEY and SVGEGT. The CDR3 runs 16 residues. Trimming pared 2 bases from V and 3 bases from J, leaving 13 bases between.

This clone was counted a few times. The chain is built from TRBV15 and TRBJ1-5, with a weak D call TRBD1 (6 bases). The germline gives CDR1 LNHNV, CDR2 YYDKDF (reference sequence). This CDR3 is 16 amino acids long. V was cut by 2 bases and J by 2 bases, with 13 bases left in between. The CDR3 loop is CATSRSGGARNQPQHF. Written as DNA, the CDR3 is TGTGCCACCAGCAGATCGGGGGGGGCCCGCAATCAGCCCCAGCATTTT.

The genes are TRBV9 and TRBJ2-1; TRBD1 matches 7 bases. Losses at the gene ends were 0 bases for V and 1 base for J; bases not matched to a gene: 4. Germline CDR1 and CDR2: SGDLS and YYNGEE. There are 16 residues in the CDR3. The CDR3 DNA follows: TGTGCCAGCAGCGTAGGGACAGGCTTATCCTACAATGAGCAGTTCTTC. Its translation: CASSVGTGLSYNEQFF. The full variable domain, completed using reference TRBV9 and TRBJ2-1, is DSGVTQTPKHLITATGQRVTLRCSPRSGDLSVYWYQQSLDQGLQFLIQYYNGEERAKGNILERFSAQQFPDLHSELNLSSLELGDSALYFCASSVGTGLSYNEQFFGPGTRLTVL.

Here the CDR3 reads CSVGSGPYYGYTF. CDR3 coding DNA: TGCAGCGTTGGATCAGGGCCTTACTATGGCTACACCTTC. V and J are TRBV29-1 and TRBJ1-2; a weak D match, TRBD1 (5 bases). The CDR3 totals 13 residues. The germline V and J ends were trimmed by 4 bases and 3 bases, with 12 bases remaining between them. From germline, CDR1 is SQVTM and CDR2 ANQGSEA. The full variable domain, its missing parts supplied by reference TRBV29-1 and TRBJ1-2, is SAVISQKPSRDICQRGTSLTIQCQVDSQVTMMFWYRQQPGQSLTLIATANQGSEATYESGFVIDKFPISRPNLTFSTLTVSNMSPEDSSIYLCSVGSGPYYGYTFGSGTRLTVV.

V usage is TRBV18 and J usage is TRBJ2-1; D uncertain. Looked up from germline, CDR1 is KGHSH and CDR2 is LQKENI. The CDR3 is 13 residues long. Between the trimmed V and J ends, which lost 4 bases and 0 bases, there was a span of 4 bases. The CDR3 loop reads CASSLSSYNEQFF. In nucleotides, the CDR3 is TGTGCCAGCTCACTGAGCTCCTACAATGAGCAGTTCTTC. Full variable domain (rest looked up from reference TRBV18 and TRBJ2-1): NAGVMQNPRHLVRRRGQEARLRCSPMKGHSHVYWYRQLPEEGLKFMVYLQKENIIDESGMPKERFSAEFPKEGPSILRIQQVVRGDSAAYFCASSLSSYNEQFFGPGTRLTVL.

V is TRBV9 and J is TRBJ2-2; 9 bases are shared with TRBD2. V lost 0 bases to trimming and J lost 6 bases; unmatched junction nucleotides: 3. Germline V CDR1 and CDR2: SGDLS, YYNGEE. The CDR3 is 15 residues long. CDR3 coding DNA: TGTGCCAGCAGCGTAGCTAGCGGGGTTCCCGGGGAGCTGTTTTTT. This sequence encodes CASSVASGVPGELFF.